These 25 T cell receptor beta chains originate from one sample sequenced in a study of metastatic and nonmetastatic thyroid tumors. Ahead of thyroid surgery, no patient had received treatment of any kind. Using MiXCR, TCRdb re-called clones from the PCR reads. Counted here are roughly 8,000 clones, 20% to 30% occurring once; the ten biggest clones make up roughly a quarter. The sample comprised tumor tissue. Receptors were obtained from a female donor with papillary thyroid cancer or a benign thyroid nodule (not recorded which). Some clones in this sample may be carry-over from other donors' samples.

This clone is categorized as medium-sized. The CDR3 region has the DNA TGTGCCAGCAGTTACGGGGGACAGAGCTATAATTCACCCCTCCACTTT. It yields the protein CASSYGGQSYNSPLHF. J is TRBJ1-6 and V is TRBV6-6; 7 bases are shared with TRBD1. V shed 2 bases, J shed 3 bases, and the junction held 4 bases outside the gene matches. The V gene's germline CDR1 is MNHNY and CDR2 SVGAGI (reference sequence). The CDR3 is 16 amino acids.

By frequency in the sample, this clone is medium-sized (0.01 to 0.1%). The chain carries TRBV2 and TRBJ2-1, with 8 bases lining up with TRBD2. CDR3 length: 14 amino acids. CDR1 is SNHLY, CDR2 FYNNEI, per germline. Unmatched junction bases numbered 2, after V lost 6 bases and J lost 1 base. CDR3 sequence (DNA): TGTGCCAGCAGGATAGCGGGGTCCTACAATGAGCAGTTCTTC. It codes for CASRIAGSYNEQFF.

Relative to its sample, this clone is medium-sized. J is TRBJ2-1 and V is TRBV10-1; weak D call: TRBD2 (5 bases). The ends were cut back, 6 bases at V and 5 bases at J, with 14 bases in the middle. Germline V gene data show CDR1 as WNHNN and CDR2 as SYGVQD (reference sequence). The CDR3 consists of 14 residues. In DNA form, the CDR3 reads TGCGCCAGCAGGAATAGTGGACTCAACAATGAGCAGTTCTTC. This sequence encodes CASRNSGLNNEQFF.

This clone was seen at least ten times. The V and J genes are TRBV5-4 and TRBJ2-1, with D possibly being TRBD2 (5 bases). The CDR3 length is 14 residues. V shed 4 bases and J shed 6 bases, with 14 bases lying between them. In germline, CDR1 is SGHNT, CDR2 YYREEE (reference sequence). CDR3 bases: TGTGCCAGCAGCCTCCCTTTCGAGGGCAATGAGCAGTTCTTC. As protein: CASSLPFEGNEQFF.

This clone was counted many times. The chain is built from TRBV13 and TRBJ1-2; 7 nucleotides match TRBD1. Germline lookup yields CDR1 PRHDT and CDR2 FYEKMQ (reference sequence). The CDR3 is 15 residues long. J lost 4 bases, V lost 5 bases, and 10 bases had no gene match. In nucleotides, the CDR3 is TGTGCCAGCAGCGTCGTTGGACAGGCCCCCTATGGCTACACCTTC. This translates into CASSVVGQAPYGYTF.

This clone has a handful of counts. The chain is built from TRBV6-1 and TRBJ2-5; 7 bases line up with TRBD2. Germline V gene data show CDR1 as MNHNS and CDR2 as SASEGT. V was clipped by 5 bases and J by 9 bases; unmatched bases: 9. This CDR3 contains 13 residues. CDR3 protein: CASSPGRDWPQYF. In DNA form, the CDR3 reads TGTGCCAGCAGTCCAGGGAGGGATTGGCCCCAGTACTTC.

The V gene is TRBV20-1, the J gene TRBJ1-5; D not resolved. With 0 bases removed from V and 0 bases from J, the gap between germline ends came to 6 bases. Germline CDR1 DFQATT, CDR2 SNEGSKA (reference sequence). The CDR3 runs to 14 residues. CDR3 in amino acids: CSARDMNSNQPQHF. CDR3 sequence (DNA): TGCAGTGCTAGAGATATGAATAGCAATCAGCCCCAGCATTTT.

The sample holds many counts of this clone. CDR3 nucleotides: TGTGCCAGCATTTTCAGGCAGGGCTCCGGGGCCAACGTCCTGACTTTC. Translation: CASIFRQGSGANVLTF. The chain is built from TRBV12-3 or TRBV12-4 and TRBJ2-6, with D possibly being TRBD1 (5 bases). V gave up 7 bases and J gave up 4 bases, with 17 bases separating them. The CDR3 loop spans 16 amino acids.

To note about this clone: The same CDR3 also results from other DNA sequences found in this sample. The chain is built from TRBV27 and TRBJ1-2, with D unresolved. The CDR3 totals 15 residues. Germline V CDR1 and CDR2: MNHEY, SMNVEV (reference sequence). Trimming removed 4 bases at V and 1 base at J, with 13 bases between. DNA for the CDR3: TGTGCCAGCAGTTCTCAGATGGAGGGTAACTATGGCTACACCTTC. This sequence encodes CASSSQMEGNYGYTF.

The chain recombines TRBV7-2 with TRBJ1-1, with D uncertain. The CDR3 consists of 12 residues. Germline CDR1 is SGHTA and CDR2 is FQGNSA. Deletions cut 3 bases from V and 7 bases from J, with 9 bases between. CDR3 region: CASSLLSGEAFF. The CDR3, as DNA: TGTGCCAGCAGCTTGTTGTCGGGTGAAGCTTTCTTT.

The chain uses TRBV6-2 or TRBV6-3 and TRBJ1-1, with D tentatively TRBD1 (5 bases). V lost 2 bases and J 5 bases, leaving 15 bases between the germline ends. Germline values: CDR1 MNHEY, CDR2 SVGEGT. CDR3 size: 15 residues. The CDR3 bases are TGTGCCAGCAGTTACCGGGGCAGGGATGGTACTGAAGCTTTCTTT. It encodes CASSYRGRDGTEAFF.

The sample holds many counts of this clone. This chain uses TRBV7-6 with TRBJ2-3; D is unresolved. The length of the CDR3 is 9 residues. CDR1 and CDR2 (germline): SGHVS, FNYEAQ. The V and J ends lost 5 bases and 7 bases respectively, with 1 base between them. The CDR3 loop reads CASSNTQYF. The CDR3, as DNA: TGTGCCAGCAGCAATACGCAGTATTTT.

By share, this clone counts as medium-sized. The chain links TRBV2 to TRBJ1-5; tentatively, D is TRBD1 (5 bases). This CDR3 has 15 residues. Between the trimmed V and J ends, which lost 2 bases and 1 base, there was a span of 9 bases. Germline CDR1 is SNHLY and CDR2 is FYNNEI. CDR3 bases: TGTGCCAGCAGTGAATGGCAGGGAAGCAATCAGCCCCAGCATTTT. Amino acids: CASSEWQGSNQPQHF.

This clone was seen many times. This chain uses TRBV5-1 with TRBJ2-7; 9 nucleotides align to TRBD1. The CDR3 consists of 16 residues. The junction had 11 bases not matched to a gene; V was cut back by 3 bases and J by 4 bases. CDR1 is SGHRS and CDR2 is YFSETQ in the germline V gene. This CDR3 reads CASSSGPQGALYEQYF. The DNA of the CDR3 is TGCGCCAGCAGCTCAGGACCACAGGGGGCTCTATACGAGCAGTACTTC.

In this sample, this clone turned up a few times. The rearrangement uses TRBV28 and TRBJ1-5; a possible D gene is TRBD1 (6 bases). The CDR3 totals 13 residues. Trimming removed 7 bases from V and 9 bases from J, with 16 bases in between. Germline-derived CDR1 and CDR2 are MDHEN and SYDVKM. The CDR3 region is CASTPQWGLPQHF. The CDR3 DNA sequence: TGTGCCAGCACCCCTCAGTGGGGGCTGCCCCAGCATTTT.

V is TRBV11-2 and J is TRBJ2-7; 10 bases are a match to TRBD2. The CDR3 totals 14 residues. Unmatched junction bases numbered 4, after V lost 3 bases and J lost 5 bases. Germline CDR1 and CDR2: SGHAT and FQNNGV. This CDR3 reads CASSFTSGNNEQYF. CDR3 DNA sequence: TGTGCCAGCAGCTTTACTAGCGGGAATAACGAGCAGTACTTC. Combining the CDR3 with reference TRBV11-2 and TRBJ2-7 gives the whole variable domain EAGVAQSPRYKIIEKRQSVAFWCNPISGHATLYWYQQILGQGPKLLIQFQNNGVVDDSQLPKDRFSAERLKGVDSTLKIQPAKLEDSAVYLCASSFTSGNNEQYFGPGTRLTVT.

For this clone: This may be a read error, as it is one base from a much larger clone. The same CDR3 arises from other DNA sequences in this sample as well. J is TRBJ2-3 and V is TRBV20-1; 9 bases are a match to TRBD1. Germline values: CDR1 DFQATT, CDR2 SNEGSKA (reference sequence). This CDR3 comprises 17 residues. CDR3 loop: CSARGYLRDRVTDTQYF. The CDR3 region has the DNA TGCAGCGCTAGAGGTTACCTCCGGGACAGGGTCACAGATACGCAGTATTTT.

Turning to this clone: An end of the junction differs from the germline gene, which may be a read error. The chain combines TRBV29-1 with TRBJ2-5; either TRBD1 or TRBD2 may fit D (7 bases each). The germline V gene encodes CDR1 SQVTM and CDR2 ANQGSEA. The CDR3 has 14 amino acids. The CDR3 region has the DNA TGCAGCGTTGAGCGGCAGGGGGGGAAGGAGACCCAGAACTTC. Its translation: CSVERQGGKETQNF.

This clone is deemed medium-sized. V and J are TRBV28 and TRBJ1-6, with D perhaps matching TRBD1 (5 bases). Germline lookup yields CDR1 MDHEN and CDR2 SYDVKM. V was cut by 8 bases and J by 5 bases, with 13 bases left in between. The CDR3 consists of 14 residues. This CDR3 reads CASHRSADNSPLHF. The CDR3 DNA is TGTGCCAGCCACAGGAGCGCGGATAATTCACCCCTCCACTTT.

This clone was recorded a few times. A read error is possible here, since a much larger clone lies one base away. This rearrangement joins TRBV5-8 to TRBJ2-3, with D perhaps TRBD1 (6 bases). The germline CDR1 and CDR2 sequences are SGHTS and YDEGEE. The V end was cut by 2 bases, the J end by 2 bases, with 12 bases between. CDR3 length: 15 residues. CDR3 nucleotides: TGTGCCAGCAGCTTCAGGGGATCCTTCACAGATACGCAGTATTTT. The encoded protein is CASSFRGSFTDTQYF.

This clone was seen repeatedly, ten times or more. The CDR3 sequence is CASSQGKNTEAFF. CDR3 nucleotides: TGTGCCAGCTCACAAGGAAAGAACACTGAAGCTTTCTTT. V is TRBV18 and J is TRBJ1-1; D unclear. CDR1 KGHSH and CDR2 LQKENI come from the germline V gene. With 4 bases removed from V and 1 base from J, the gap between germline ends came to 7 bases. This CDR3 has 13 residues.

The CDR3 DNA reads TGTGCCAGCAGCTTAGCGGCGGGACGGGCGAATGAGCAGTTCTTC. This translates into CASSLAAGRANEQFF. V gene TRBV7-2 combines with J gene TRBJ2-1, with TRBD2 as a possible D gene (6 bases). CDR3 size: 15 residues. CDR1 is SGHTA and CDR2 is FQGNSA in the germline V gene. Trimming cost V 0 bases and J 7 bases, with 13 bases left between them.

By share of the sample, this clone is medium-sized. The chain joins TRBV24-1 to TRBJ2-2; D is possibly TRBD1 or TRBD2 (5 bases each). CDR1 and CDR2 (germline): KGHDR, SFDVKD. CDR3 length equals 16 residues. Trimming left V 4 bases short and J 1 base short, with 12 bases between. The CDR3 spells CATSESGTVNTGELFF. CDR3 nucleotides: TGTGCCACCAGTGAGTCCGGGACGGTGAACACCGGGGAGCTGTTTTTT.

This clone has a handful of counts. Sequence at one end of the junction differs from germline and may be a read error. Here the CDR3 DNA reads TGTGCCAGCAGCCAAGGGGCTAGCGGAGTCTACAATAAGCAGTTCTTC. Its protein product is CASSQGASGVYNKQFF. The chain employs TRBV3-1 and TRBJ2-1, with 7 bases identical to TRBD2. The germline gives CDR1 LGHDT, CDR2 YNNKEL (reference sequence). This CDR3 is 16 amino acids long.

This chain connects TRBV6-5 to TRBJ2-7, with 9 positions matching TRBD1. Per germline, CDR1 MNHEY and CDR2 SVGAGI. The CDR3 is 14 residues long. The V and J ends lost 4 bases and 4 bases, in that order; junction bases with no gene match: 5. CDR3 sequence (DNA): TGTGCCAGCAGTTCCGGGACAGGGAAGTACGAGCAGTACTTC. Translation: CASSSGTGKYEQYF.